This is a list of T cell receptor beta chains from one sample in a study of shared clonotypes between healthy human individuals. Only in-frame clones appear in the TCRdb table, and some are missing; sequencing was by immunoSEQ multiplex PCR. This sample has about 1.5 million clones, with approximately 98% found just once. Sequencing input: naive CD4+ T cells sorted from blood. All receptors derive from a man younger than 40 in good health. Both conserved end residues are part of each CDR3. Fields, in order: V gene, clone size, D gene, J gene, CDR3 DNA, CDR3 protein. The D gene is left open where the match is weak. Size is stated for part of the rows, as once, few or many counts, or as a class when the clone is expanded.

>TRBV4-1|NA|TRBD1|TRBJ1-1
TGCGCCAGCAGCCAAGGAGGGACAGGGGCCACTGAAGCTTTCTTT
CASSQGGTGATEAFF
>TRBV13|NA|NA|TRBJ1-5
TGTGCCAGCAGCCGCGGACGGGCCAATCAGCCCCAGCATTTT
CASSRGRANQPQHF
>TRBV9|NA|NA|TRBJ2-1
TGTGCCAGCAGCGTTGGCGGGAACTACAATGAGCAGTTCTTC
CASSVGGNYNEQFF
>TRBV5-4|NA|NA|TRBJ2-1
TGTGCCAGCAGCTTAACAAATGAGCAGTTCTTC
CASSLTNEQFF
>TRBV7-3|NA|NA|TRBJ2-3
TGTGCCAGCAAGTCACTCCGGGACGCAGATACGCAGTATTTT
CASKSLRDADTQYF
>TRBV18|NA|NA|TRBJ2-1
TGTGCCAGCTCACCACTCCCGAGCTCCTACAATGAGCAGTTCTTC
CASSPLPSSYNEQFF
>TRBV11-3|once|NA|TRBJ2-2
TGTGCCAGCAGCCCGGGCCCAGGGACCGGGGAGCTGTTTTTT
CASSPGPGTGELFF
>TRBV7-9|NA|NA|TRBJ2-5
TGTGCCAGCAGAACGGGGGTAGGGCCGCAAGAGACCCAGTACTTC
CASRTGVGPQETQYF
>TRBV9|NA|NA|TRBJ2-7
TGTGCCAGCAGCGTGGGTGAGAAGCGGTACGAGCAGTACTTC
CASSVGEKRYEQYF
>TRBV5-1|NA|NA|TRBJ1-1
TGCGCCAGCAGCCCGGGACAGAACACTGAAGCTTTCTTT
CASSPGQNTEAFF